Listed below are T cell receptor beta chains from one sample, sequenced in a study of PD-1 blockade in classical Hodgkin lymphoma. Sequenced by immunoSEQ multiplex PCR; TCRdb stores in-frame clones only, minus some. The sample records around 37,000 clones, roughly 90% being singletons. The source was CD4+ T cells from blood, collected before the fourth cycle of nivolumab. Receptor source: a human donor with classical Hodgkin lymphoma. Both conserved end residues are part of each CDR3. The order of the fields is D gene, V gene, clone size, J gene, CDR3 DNA, CDR3 protein. The D gene is left open where the match is weak. Only part of the rows carry a size: once, few, many, or a class if the clone is expanded.

d_gene: TRBD2
v_gene: TRBV18
abundance: NA
j_gene: TRBJ2-7
CDR3nt: TGTGCCAGCTCCCGGGAGGGATTCGGATCCTACGAGCAGTACTTC
CDR3aa: CASSREGFGSYEQYF

d_gene: NA
v_gene: TRBV4-2
abundance: NA
j_gene: TRBJ2-3
CDR3nt: TGTGCCAGCAGCTTCAGAGGGAGCCCCACAGATACGCAGTATTTT
CDR3aa: CASSFRGSPTDTQYF

d_gene: NA
v_gene: TRBV5-1
abundance: NA
j_gene: TRBJ1-1
CDR3nt: TGCGCCAGCAGTTTTGGACAAAAAGACACTGAAGCTTTCTTT
CDR3aa: CASSFGQKDTEAFF

d_gene: TRBD2
v_gene: TRBV5-8
abundance: NA
j_gene: TRBJ2-5
CDR3nt: TGTGCCAGCAGCTTGATTCTAGCGGGAGGCCAAGAGACCCAGTACTTC
CDR3aa: CASSLILAGGQETQYF

d_gene: NA
v_gene: TRBV28
abundance: NA
j_gene: TRBJ2-5
CDR3nt: TGTGCCAGCAGTTCCTTCCGGGAGACCCAGTACTTC
CDR3aa: CASSSFRETQYF

d_gene: NA
v_gene: TRBV4-1
abundance: NA
j_gene: TRBJ2-1
CDR3nt: TGCGCCAGCAGCCAACTGGAGACCATATACAATGAGCAGTTCTTC
CDR3aa: CASSQLETIYNEQFF

d_gene: TRBD1
v_gene: TRBV19
abundance: NA
j_gene: TRBJ2-7
CDR3nt: TGTGCCAGTAGTATAGGACGGGACAGGGGTGCACAGGAGCAGTACTTC
CDR3aa: CASSIGRDRGAQEQYF

d_gene: NA
v_gene: TRBV6-5
abundance: NA
j_gene: TRBJ2-7
CDR3nt: TGTGCCAGCAGTTACACGACTAGGGGTGACGAGCAGTACTTC
CDR3aa: CASSYTTRGDEQYF

d_gene: NA
v_gene: TRBV6-5
abundance: once
j_gene: TRBJ1-1
CDR3nt: TGTGCCAGCAGTCCTCGGACAGACGTCGGCACTGAAGCTTTCTTT
CDR3aa: CASSPRTDVGTEAFF

d_gene: NA
v_gene: TRBV6-1
abundance: NA
j_gene: TRBJ2-4
CDR3nt: TGTGCCAGCAGTGGGCCAGTCGCAGCCAAAAACATTCAGTACTTC
CDR3aa: CASSGPVAAKNIQYF

d_gene: NA
v_gene: TRBV5-4
abundance: once
j_gene: TRBJ1-1
CDR3nt: TGTGCCAGCAGCTTGACCTGGGGTTACACTGAAGCTTTCTTT
CDR3aa: CASSLTWGYTEAFF

d_gene: NA
v_gene: TRBV7-9
abundance: once
j_gene: TRBJ1-2
CDR3nt: TGTGCCAGCCATAGAGGGGTAGATGGCCTTCCCGCAGGCTACACCTTC
CDR3aa: CASHRGVDGLPAGYTF

d_gene: NA
v_gene: TRBV28
abundance: NA
j_gene: TRBJ2-7
CDR3nt: TGTGCCAGCAGTTCATCAGGGACCAGCTTC
CDR3aa: CASSSSGTSF

d_gene: NA
v_gene: TRBV5-1
abundance: NA
j_gene: TRBJ2-3
CDR3nt: TGCGCCAGCAGCATCATCAGGGGTGAAGATACGCAGTATTTT
CDR3aa: CASSIIRGEDTQYF

d_gene: NA
v_gene: TRBV6-1
abundance: NA
j_gene: TRBJ2-5
CDR3nt: TGTGCCAATCGATACGGGGAGACCCAGTACTTC
CDR3aa: CANRYGETQYF

d_gene: TRBD2
v_gene: TRBV2
abundance: NA
j_gene: TRBJ2-1
CDR3nt: TGTGCCAGCAGTACTACTAGCGGGAGGACCTTCTACAATGAGCAGTTCTTC
CDR3aa: CASSTTSGRTFYNEQFF

d_gene: NA
v_gene: TRBV28
abundance: NA
j_gene: TRBJ2-5
CDR3nt: TGTGCCAGCAGTTTAACGAGCAGACAAGAGACCCAGTACTTC
CDR3aa: CASSLTSRQETQYF

d_gene: NA
v_gene: TRBV6-5
abundance: once
j_gene: TRBJ2-1
CDR3nt: TGTGCCAGCAGTTATAACAGGTTCGAGTACAATGAGCAGTTCTTC
CDR3aa: CASSYNRFEYNEQFF

d_gene: NA
v_gene: TRBV30
abundance: NA
j_gene: TRBJ1-5
CDR3nt: TGTGCCTGGAGTGTTCCGGGGAACAATCAGCCCCAGCATTTT
CDR3aa: CAWSVPGNNQPQHF

d_gene: TRBD2
v_gene: TRBV29-1
abundance: NA
j_gene: TRBJ2-1
CDR3nt: TGCAGCGTTAAGGTAGCGGGAGTCCTCTACAATGAGCAGTTCTTC
CDR3aa: CSVKVAGVLYNEQFF

d_gene: TRBD1
v_gene: TRBV29-1
abundance: few
j_gene: TRBJ1-2
CDR3nt: TGCACTGCGGCGGCAGGGGGATTGAGTGGCTACACCTTC
CDR3aa: CTAAAGGLSGYTF

d_gene: NA
v_gene: TRBV27
abundance: NA
j_gene: TRBJ1-1
CDR3nt: TGTGCCAGCAGTTTATCAGGACAGAATAAAGCTTTCTTT
CDR3aa: CASSLSGQNKAFF

d_gene: NA
v_gene: TRBV29-1
abundance: once
j_gene: TRBJ2-5
CDR3nt: TGCAGCGTGTTCGAAAATACCCAGTACTTC
CDR3aa: CSVFENTQYF

d_gene: TRBD1
v_gene: TRBV29-1
abundance: NA
j_gene: TRBJ2-1
CDR3nt: TGCAGCGTCGCTTCGGGGACAGCACTCAATGAGCAGTTCTTC
CDR3aa: CSVASGTALNEQFF

d_gene: TRBD1
v_gene: TRBV10-3
abundance: NA
j_gene: TRBJ2-7
CDR3nt: TGTGCCATCAGCTCCTCCGGGACAGGGGCGGGTGAGCAGTACTTC
CDR3aa: CAISSSGTGAGEQYF

d_gene: NA
v_gene: TRBV29-1
abundance: NA
j_gene: TRBJ1-5
CDR3nt: TGCAGCGTTGGGGAAATAAGGCCCCAGCATTTT
CDR3aa: CSVGEIRPQHF

d_gene: TRBD2
v_gene: TRBV27
abundance: NA
j_gene: TRBJ2-7
CDR3nt: TGTGCCAGCAGTCGGGAGGTCCGCCTGACGCAGTACTTC
CDR3aa: CASSREVRLTQYF

d_gene: TRBD1
v_gene: TRBV29-1
abundance: NA
j_gene: TRBJ1-1
CDR3nt: TGCAGCGTTGAGGGCGGACAGGGAGTAACTGAAGCTTTCTTT
CDR3aa: CSVEGGQGVTEAFF

d_gene: NA
v_gene: TRBV6-1
abundance: few
j_gene: TRBJ1-2
CDR3nt: TGTGCCAGCATGTGGAACTATGGCTACACCTTC
CDR3aa: CASMWNYGYTF

d_gene: NA
v_gene: TRBV28
abundance: NA
j_gene: TRBJ1-1
CDR3nt: TGTGCCAGCAGTCCGCCCCGGGCTGGAGCTTTCTTT
CDR3aa: CASSPPRAGAFF

d_gene: NA
v_gene: TRBV7-8
abundance: NA
j_gene: TRBJ1-4
CDR3nt: TGTGCCAGCAGCTTAGGAATGACGGAGCGGGAAAAACTGTTTTTT
CDR3aa: CASSLGMTEREKLFF

d_gene: NA
v_gene: TRBV25-1
abundance: NA
j_gene: TRBJ2-2
CDR3nt: TGTGCCAGCACCGCCCCGACAGGGAACACCGGGGAGCTGTTTTTT
CDR3aa: CASTAPTGNTGELFF

d_gene: NA
v_gene: TRBV18
abundance: NA
j_gene: TRBJ2-1
CDR3nt: TGTGCCAGCTTTCAATCCCTGAGCTCCTACAATGAGCAGTTCTTC
CDR3aa: CASFQSLSSYNEQFF

d_gene: TRBD1
v_gene: TRBV10-3
abundance: NA
j_gene: TRBJ1-5
CDR3nt: TGTGCCATCAGCCTGGGACAGGGTGGTTCGGGCAATCAGCCCCAGCATTTT
CDR3aa: CAISLGQGGSGNQPQHF

d_gene: TRBD2
v_gene: TRBV29-1
abundance: NA
j_gene: TRBJ2-7
CDR3nt: TGCAGCGTCGGGACTAGCGGGAGGGGCGCCTACGAGCAGTACTTC
CDR3aa: CSVGTSGRGAYEQYF

d_gene: NA
v_gene: TRBV9
abundance: NA
j_gene: TRBJ2-1
CDR3nt: TGTGCCAGCAGCGCCCTAGCGAACTCCTACAATGAGCAGTTCTTC
CDR3aa: CASSALANSYNEQFF

d_gene: NA
v_gene: TRBV10-1
abundance: NA
j_gene: TRBJ2-1
CDR3nt: TGCGCCAGCAGTGAAAAACCAACGCGTGAGCAGTTCTTC
CDR3aa: CASSEKPTREQFF

d_gene: TRBD1
v_gene: TRBV5-4
abundance: NA
j_gene: TRBJ1-4
CDR3nt: TGTGCCAGCAGCTTGGCGGCGGGACAGGGGGTGGTACTTGAAAAACTGTTTTTT
CDR3aa: CASSLAAGQGVVLEKLFF

d_gene: NA
v_gene: TRBV4-1
abundance: NA
j_gene: TRBJ2-5
CDR3nt: TGCGCCAGCAGACCAATCGGGGGGCCGATTAGGGAGACCCAGTACTTC
CDR3aa: CASRPIGGPIRETQYF

d_gene: NA
v_gene: TRBV4-1
abundance: NA
j_gene: TRBJ2-7
CDR3nt: TGCGCCAGCAGCCAAGACCCTAGGGAGCAGTACTTC
CDR3aa: CASSQDPREQYF

d_gene: TRBD1
v_gene: TRBV30
abundance: once
j_gene: TRBJ1-2
CDR3nt: TGTGCCTGGCGGACAGGGGGCATCTATGGCTACACCTTC
CDR3aa: CAWRTGGIYGYTF

d_gene: NA
v_gene: TRBV4-1
abundance: NA
j_gene: TRBJ1-4
CDR3nt: TGCGCCAGCAGCCAAGATGGGGCAGCTCAGGGATCTAATGAAAAACTGTTTTTT
CDR3aa: CASSQDGAAQGSNEKLFF

d_gene: NA
v_gene: TRBV5-1
abundance: NA
j_gene: TRBJ2-1
CDR3nt: TGCGCCAGCAGCTTGGACCTACCATCCTACAATGAGCAGTTCTTC
CDR3aa: CASSLDLPSYNEQFF

d_gene: NA
v_gene: TRBV5-1
abundance: NA
j_gene: TRBJ2-7
CDR3nt: TGCGCCAGCAAGTCGGGGGCAGGGTGGATCTACGAGCAGTACTTC
CDR3aa: CASKSGAGWIYEQYF

d_gene: TRBD1
v_gene: TRBV5-1
abundance: NA
j_gene: TRBJ2-5
CDR3nt: TGCGCCAGCAGCTTGGAGGTAGTGGGACAGCGACAAGAGACCCAGTACTTC
CDR3aa: CASSLEVVGQRQETQYF

d_gene: TRBD1
v_gene: TRBV27
abundance: NA
j_gene: TRBJ2-7
CDR3nt: TGTGCCAGCAGTATGGACAGGGGGGCCTACGAGCAGTACTTC
CDR3aa: CASSMDRGAYEQYF

d_gene: NA
v_gene: TRBV7-8
abundance: NA
j_gene: TRBJ1-1
CDR3nt: TGTGCCAGCAGCTTAGCCCACACCCGAGGAGCTTTCTTT
CDR3aa: CASSLAHTRGAFF

d_gene: NA
v_gene: TRBV14
abundance: once
j_gene: TRBJ2-1
CDR3nt: TGTGCCAGCAGCCAAGCGGCTAGCGCCGAACATGAGCAGTTCTTC
CDR3aa: CASSQAASAEHEQFF

d_gene: NA
v_gene: TRBV7-3
abundance: NA
j_gene: TRBJ2-2
CDR3nt: TGTGCCAGCAGCCCTACACGCACCGGGGAGCTGTTTTTT
CDR3aa: CASSPTRTGELFF